This TCR beta chain was found in a study of beta chain features in type 1 diabetes (dated by TCRdb to between 2017 and 2018). Regarding the research as a whole: Mean age, gender distribution, total cell number and subset yield were not different between patients and healthy donors. A total of some 100,000,000 sorted cells were examined across all samples, and a strong correlation was observed between cell number per subset and RNA yield. The study compared TCRB repertoires of sorted circulating CD4+ T cell subsets between recently diagnosed type 1 diabetes patients and matched healthy donors. Regulatory and stem cell-like memory subsets were obtained from only 8 patients and about eight healthy donors, while naive and central memory subsets were obtained from all 30 or so donors. The paper as a whole reports these results and caveats: Because the HLA sub-analyses included only small numbers of individuals, any influence of HLA type on TCRB rearrangement was left unresolved. Sequencing cDNA rather than genomic DNA could over-represent highly expressing activated cells, although activation and CD3 levels did not differ between groups. PCR might favor shorter templates, but patient and control samples were amplified and corrected together, so any skew would affect both groups equally. Naive, central memory and regulatory TCRB repertoires appeared more similar among patients than among healthy donors. Patients with type 1 diabetes made fewer insertions and deleted more nucleotides at VDJ recombination sites, implying thymic rearrangement abnormalities. Type 1 diabetes patients showed a moderate but significant shortening of TCRB CDR3 length in all four CD4+ subsets.

Each donor gave one peripheral blood draw, approximately 120 mL on average, collected into heparinised tubes. Using a panel that included CD45RO, CCR7, CD25, CD127, CD95 and CD27, naive, central memory, regulatory and stem cell-like memory CD4+ T cells were sorted on a BD FACSAria II. All sorted populations exceeded 95% purity. PBMCs were separated immediately by Lymphoprep density gradient centrifugation and were stained directly, without being cultured. So that batch effects would be minimized, each experiment stained and sorted samples in pairs, pairing one healthy donor with one patient. The CDR3 numbers 14 residues from cysteine through phenylalanine. The entry retains the CDR3 DNA only, 42 bases that are in frame from base 1. The germline V gene gives CDR1 as MNHEY and CDR2 as SVGAGI. Trimming removed 5 bases from V and 0 bases from J, leaving 8 bases between the germline ends. This clone has a handful of counts. What this receptor recognizes is not known. The sample holds no much larger clone one base away, and base qualities are not on file.

The entire isolated RNA was reverse transcribed using the High Capacity cDNA Reverse Transcription Kit, and thus expressed TCRB transcripts were sequenced. Deep immunoSEQ sequencing was performed on naive, central memory and regulatory T cell samples, with an average of roughly 3.5 million total reads per sample. After sorted cells were lysed in RLT buffer, RNA was extracted with DNase-treated RNeasy Micro or Mini kits, with the choice depending on cell number. Each cell subset was processed separately to prevent cross-contamination, with patient and healthy donor samples processed together. Using the immunoSEQ multiplex PCR, TCRB sequences were amplified from cDNA into 87-bp fragments spanning the CDR3 region. Sequencing of the amplicons was done on the Illumina HiSeq platform. In the authors' own workflow: Synthetic template baselines were used to correct PCR bias computationally, reads within Hamming distance 2 were collapsed, and singletons that could not be merged were discarded. Reads were aligned to IMGT to assign V, D and J genes, CDR3 length, and insertions or deletions at six rearrangement sites. Within each subset, clonotype counts were normalized to sorted cell number, and only after that were true diversity and Gini coefficients computed with the tcR R package. The overlap coefficient, calculated on TCRB nucleotide sequences, was used to quantify repertoire sharing. Out-of-frame TCRB sequences from naive cells were analyzed to stand in for the pre-selection repertoire. The clones in this table, taken by TCRdb from immuneACCESS, are in-frame only. Not every clone is retained; where verified, under half of the shortfall comes from an unresolved V gene, and the cause of the rest is unknown. V, J and clone size were drawn from that table, and D and trimming were deduced from the DNA. The sample table holds a few hundred thousand clones, of which approximately 16% were seen once. Approximately 0.086% of the sample comes from the top ten.

The chain employs TRBV6-5 and TRBJ2-1; the D gene is perhaps TRBD2, on 5 matching bases. The material sequenced was naive CD4+ T cells from blood. This sample's cell subset or site label indicates: true naive CD4+ T cells. The sequence was collected from a man younger than 45 with type 1 diabetes. The DNA is as follows: TGTGCCAGCAGTACGGGGAGCTCCTACAATGAGCAGTTCTTC. Translated, this is CASSTGSSYNEQFF.